This T cell receptor (beta chain) emerged from a study of T cells in Graves' hyperthyroidism and ophthalmopathy. It was RNA transcripts that yielded the amplified TCR beta CDR3 regions. Primed by the HTBI set, a first-round RT-PCR was run on the TCR CDR3. Via MiXCR, TCRdb re-called the multiplex PCR reads, giving one row per CDR3 protein. The repertoire has around 200,000 distinct CDR3 sequences, approximately 15% of them found once; the top ten carry 25% to 35%. The V gene's germline CDR1 is SGHTA and CDR2 FQGNSA. The CDR3 has 15 amino acids. V was trimmed by 1 base and J by 5 bases, leaving 13 bases between them. Study observations and caveats: Ophthalmopathy was identified by the model a median around 6.9 months ahead of onset. Most thyroid clonotypes with frequency above 0.001 were detected in blood.

This clonotype was detected ten times or more. No antigen is known for it. Sequencing was done on a sample of blood. The V call is TRBV7-2, the J call TRBJ2-3; weak D call: TRBD2 (5 bases). The receptor was isolated from a woman between 50 and 59 years old with Graves' hyperthyroidism. The CDR3 DNA follows: TGTGCCAGCAGCTTAGTCGGAGGCTCACGAGATACGCAGTATTTT. This sequence encodes CASSLVGGSRDTQYF.